This TCR beta chain was sequenced in a study of blood T cell repertoires in COVID-19. How the authors handled the data: Reference gene primer amplification gave estimated nucleated cell counts. The repertoire was sequenced with immunoSEQ multiplex PCR; TCRdb's copy has only in-frame clones and lacks some. D and trimming come from the DNA, and the V and J calls and clone size come from that table. Of over 100,000 clones listed, around 86% are singletons. CDR3 size: 14 residues. Trimming shortened V by 1 base and J by 3 bases, and 6 bases separated the two germline ends. CDR1 and CDR2 (germline): SEHNR, FQNEAQ (reference sequence). Only one count was recorded for this clone.

This clonotype was sampled from a man aged 80 or over with acute or convalescent COVID-19. The sample consisted of peripheral blood. This chain joins TRBV7-9 and TRBJ2-2, with a possible D match to TRBD1 (5 bases). CDR3 DNA: TGTGCCAGCAGCTTAGTAGGGGACACCGGGGAGCTGTTTTTT. Encoded protein: CASSLVGDTGELFF.